This T cell receptor (beta chain) comes out of a study of T-cell reconstitution after alpha-beta-depleted transplantation in children. Unique molecular identifiers were incorporated when the TCRbeta library was constructed. TCRdb processed the PCR reads anew with MiXCR; each CDR3 protein has one entry. The table has about 610,000 distinct CDR3 sequences, under 12% seen once. In its sample, this clonotype was seen a few times. The CDR3 runs 14 residues. Trimming cost V 7 bases and J 3 bases; bases outside gene matches: 7. Sequenced material: PBMCs from the stem cell graft donor, taken from the stem cell graft. V usage is TRBV12-3 or TRBV12-4 and J usage is TRBJ2-7; 9 nucleotides agree with TRBD1. This TCR derives from a human donor who donated a stem cell graft to a child with acute myeloid leukemia. CDR3 amino acids: CASTKGTGIYEQYF. The DNA of the CDR3 is TGTGCCAGCACCAAAGGGACAGGGATCTACGAGCAGTACTTC.